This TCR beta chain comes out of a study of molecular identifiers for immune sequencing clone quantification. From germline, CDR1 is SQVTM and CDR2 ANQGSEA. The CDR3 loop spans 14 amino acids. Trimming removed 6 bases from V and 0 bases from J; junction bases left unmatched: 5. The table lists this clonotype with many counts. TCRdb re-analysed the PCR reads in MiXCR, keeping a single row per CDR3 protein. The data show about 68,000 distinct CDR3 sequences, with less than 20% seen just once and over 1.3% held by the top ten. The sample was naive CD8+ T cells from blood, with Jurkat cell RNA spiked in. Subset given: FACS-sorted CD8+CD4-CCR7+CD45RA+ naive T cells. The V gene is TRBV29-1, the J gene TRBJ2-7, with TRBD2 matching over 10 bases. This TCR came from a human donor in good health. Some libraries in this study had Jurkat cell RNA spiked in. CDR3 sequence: CSVVGLAASYEQYF. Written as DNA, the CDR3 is TGCAGCGTAGTCGGACTAGCGGCCTCCTACGAGCAGTACTTC.